The sequence of this TCR beta chain was determined in a study of T cells after yellow fever vaccination. Study results and limitations: Once the booster was given, most primary-vaccination clones reappeared, at about 96% for CD4 and roughly 90% for CD8.

This clonotype was seen only a few times. Its cognate antigen is unknown. A process of 5'RACE template switching, which added a universal primer site and UMIs, was used to make TCR cDNA. One entry per CDR3 protein results from TCRdb running MiXCR on the 5' RACE reads. The sample lists under 350,000 distinct CDR3 sequences, roughly 4% occurring once. Deletions cut 1 base from V and 4 bases from J, with 13 bases between. The CDR3 covers 16 residues. CDR1 SEHNR and CDR2 FQNEAQ come from the germline V gene (reference sequence). The receptor comes from a man aged 18 to 30 who received the YFV17D yellow fever vaccine. The material was PBMCs, obtained 5 days after the yellow fever booster vaccination. The chain is built from TRBV7-9 and TRBJ2-2; weak D call: TRBD1 (6 bases). CDR3 sequence (DNA): TGTGCCAGCAGCTTAGAATTTGGGGGCCGCACCGGGGAGCTGTTTTTT. It yields the protein CASSLEFGGRTGELFF.